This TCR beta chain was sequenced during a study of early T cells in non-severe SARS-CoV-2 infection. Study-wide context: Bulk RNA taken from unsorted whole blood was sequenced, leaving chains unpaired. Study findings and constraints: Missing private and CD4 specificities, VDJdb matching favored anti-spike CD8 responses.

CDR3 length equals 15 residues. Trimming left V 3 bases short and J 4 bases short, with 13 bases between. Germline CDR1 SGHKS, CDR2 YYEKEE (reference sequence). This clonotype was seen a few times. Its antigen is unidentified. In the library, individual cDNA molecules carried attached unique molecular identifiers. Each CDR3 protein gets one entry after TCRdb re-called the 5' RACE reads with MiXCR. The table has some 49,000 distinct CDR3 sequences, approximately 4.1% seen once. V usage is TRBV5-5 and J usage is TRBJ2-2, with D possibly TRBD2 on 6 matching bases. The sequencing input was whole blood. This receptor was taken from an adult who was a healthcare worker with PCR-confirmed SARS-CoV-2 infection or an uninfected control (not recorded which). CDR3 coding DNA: TGTGCCAGCAGCTGGGACCCCGGGGGCACCGGGGAGCTGTTTTTT. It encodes CASSWDPGGTGELFF.